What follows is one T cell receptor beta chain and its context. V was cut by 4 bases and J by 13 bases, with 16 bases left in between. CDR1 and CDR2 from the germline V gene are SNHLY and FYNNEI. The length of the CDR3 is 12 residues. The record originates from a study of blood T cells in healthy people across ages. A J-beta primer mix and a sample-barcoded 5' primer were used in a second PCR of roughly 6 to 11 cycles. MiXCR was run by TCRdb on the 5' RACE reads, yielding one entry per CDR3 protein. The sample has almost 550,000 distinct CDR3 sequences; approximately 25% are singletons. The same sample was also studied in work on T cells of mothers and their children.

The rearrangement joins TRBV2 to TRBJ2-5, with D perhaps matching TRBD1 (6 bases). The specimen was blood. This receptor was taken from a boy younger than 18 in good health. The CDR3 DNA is TGTGCCAGCAGTGGAGGGGGAAGGGTAGTGTACTTC. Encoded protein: CASSGGGRVVYF.